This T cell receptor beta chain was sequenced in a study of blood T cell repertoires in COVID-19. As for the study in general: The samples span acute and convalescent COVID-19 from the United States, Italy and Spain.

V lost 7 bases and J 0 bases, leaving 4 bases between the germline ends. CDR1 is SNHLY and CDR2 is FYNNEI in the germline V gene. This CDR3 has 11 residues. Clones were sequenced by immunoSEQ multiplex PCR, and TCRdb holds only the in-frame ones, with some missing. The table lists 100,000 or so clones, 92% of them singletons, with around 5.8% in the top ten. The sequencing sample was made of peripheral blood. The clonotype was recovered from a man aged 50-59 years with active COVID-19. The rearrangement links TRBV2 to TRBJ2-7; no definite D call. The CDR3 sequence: CASIFSYEQYF. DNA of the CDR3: TGTGCCAGCATCTTCTCCTACGAGCAGTACTTC.